This TCR beta chain was observed in a study of blood T cell repertoires in COVID-19. Study as a whole: T cells, B-cell-depleted T cells, or PBMCs supplied cDNA or gDNA.

Losses at the gene ends were 4 bases for V and 0 bases for J; bases not matched to a gene: 5. Germline V CDR1 and CDR2: KGHDR, SFDVKD. CDR3 size: 16 residues. Assay: immunoSEQ multiplex PCR; the TCRdb copy retains only in-frame clones and omits some. The sample carries 93,000 or so clones, more than 80% recorded once. The clonotype originates from a woman aged 60-75 years with acute or convalescent COVID-19. Material: peripheral blood. This chain links TRBV24-1 with TRBJ2-7; TRBD2 matches at 10 bases. The CDR3 is CATSDPTSGNSYEQYF. For the CDR3, the DNA is TGTGCCACCAGTGACCCCACTAGCGGGAACTCCTACGAGCAGTACTTC.